Presented here are 5 T cell receptor beta chains from one specimen sequenced in a study of shared clonotypes between healthy human individuals. Profiled with immunoSEQ multiplex PCR; TCRdb holds only in-frame clones, not every one. The data show about 2,500,000 clones, approximately 92% seen once. Sample: naive CD4+ T cells sorted from blood. Stated subset: CD45RA+ positively selected. These receptors all stem from a man between 18 and 29 years old in good health.

The CDR3 sequence is CASSETPRGTDTQYF. The CDR3, as DNA: TGTGCCAGCAGTGAAACCCCGAGGGGCACAGATACGCAGTATTTT. The genes are TRBV6-4 and TRBJ2-3, with a tentative D call TRBD2 (5 bases). Germline V gives CDR1 MRHNA, CDR2 SNTAGT. The CDR3 is 15 residues long. The germline V and J ends were trimmed by 3 bases and 1 base, with 11 bases remaining between them.

Turning to this clone: At one boundary the junction diverges from the germline segment, which might be a read error. Here the CDR3 reads CASSYGQNSNEQYF. The CDR3 DNA is TGTGCCAGCAGTTACGGACAGAACTCCAACGAGCAGTACTTC. The chain has TRBV6-6 and TRBJ2-7; maybe TRBD1 (6 bases). This CDR3 has 14 amino acids. Germline values: CDR1 MNHNY, CDR2 SVGAGI (reference sequence).

The chain recombines TRBV4-1 with TRBJ1-2; D is unclear. The germline CDR1 and CDR2 sequences are MGHRA and YSYEKL. The V and J ends lost 1 base and 0 bases respectively, with 9 bases between them. The CDR3 has 15 amino acids. The CDR3 DNA is TGCGCCAGCAGCCAAGTGGTCAGCGCTAACTATGGCTACACCTTC. Translation: CASSQVVSANYGYTF.

This rearrangement joins TRBV18 to TRBJ2-5; no clear D. With the DNA end fitting TRBJ2-7 better, the J assignment may be wrong. The CDR3 loop spans 15 amino acids. CDR1 is KGHSH, CDR2 LQKENI, per germline. The CDR3 sequence: CASSPEGLLSYEQYF. The CDR3 DNA is TGTGCCAGCTCACCGGAAGGGCTCCTTTCCTACGAGCAGTACTTC.

The J gene is TRBJ1-2, the V gene TRBV28; D gene ambiguous. Trimming removed 6 bases at V and 6 bases at J, with 14 bases between. CDR1 and CDR2 (germline): MDHEN, SYDVKM. This CDR3 is built from 13 residues. The CDR3 sequence: CASSSYPENGYTF. The CDR3 coding sequence is TGTGCCAGCAGCTCATACCCGGAAAATGGCTACACCTTC.